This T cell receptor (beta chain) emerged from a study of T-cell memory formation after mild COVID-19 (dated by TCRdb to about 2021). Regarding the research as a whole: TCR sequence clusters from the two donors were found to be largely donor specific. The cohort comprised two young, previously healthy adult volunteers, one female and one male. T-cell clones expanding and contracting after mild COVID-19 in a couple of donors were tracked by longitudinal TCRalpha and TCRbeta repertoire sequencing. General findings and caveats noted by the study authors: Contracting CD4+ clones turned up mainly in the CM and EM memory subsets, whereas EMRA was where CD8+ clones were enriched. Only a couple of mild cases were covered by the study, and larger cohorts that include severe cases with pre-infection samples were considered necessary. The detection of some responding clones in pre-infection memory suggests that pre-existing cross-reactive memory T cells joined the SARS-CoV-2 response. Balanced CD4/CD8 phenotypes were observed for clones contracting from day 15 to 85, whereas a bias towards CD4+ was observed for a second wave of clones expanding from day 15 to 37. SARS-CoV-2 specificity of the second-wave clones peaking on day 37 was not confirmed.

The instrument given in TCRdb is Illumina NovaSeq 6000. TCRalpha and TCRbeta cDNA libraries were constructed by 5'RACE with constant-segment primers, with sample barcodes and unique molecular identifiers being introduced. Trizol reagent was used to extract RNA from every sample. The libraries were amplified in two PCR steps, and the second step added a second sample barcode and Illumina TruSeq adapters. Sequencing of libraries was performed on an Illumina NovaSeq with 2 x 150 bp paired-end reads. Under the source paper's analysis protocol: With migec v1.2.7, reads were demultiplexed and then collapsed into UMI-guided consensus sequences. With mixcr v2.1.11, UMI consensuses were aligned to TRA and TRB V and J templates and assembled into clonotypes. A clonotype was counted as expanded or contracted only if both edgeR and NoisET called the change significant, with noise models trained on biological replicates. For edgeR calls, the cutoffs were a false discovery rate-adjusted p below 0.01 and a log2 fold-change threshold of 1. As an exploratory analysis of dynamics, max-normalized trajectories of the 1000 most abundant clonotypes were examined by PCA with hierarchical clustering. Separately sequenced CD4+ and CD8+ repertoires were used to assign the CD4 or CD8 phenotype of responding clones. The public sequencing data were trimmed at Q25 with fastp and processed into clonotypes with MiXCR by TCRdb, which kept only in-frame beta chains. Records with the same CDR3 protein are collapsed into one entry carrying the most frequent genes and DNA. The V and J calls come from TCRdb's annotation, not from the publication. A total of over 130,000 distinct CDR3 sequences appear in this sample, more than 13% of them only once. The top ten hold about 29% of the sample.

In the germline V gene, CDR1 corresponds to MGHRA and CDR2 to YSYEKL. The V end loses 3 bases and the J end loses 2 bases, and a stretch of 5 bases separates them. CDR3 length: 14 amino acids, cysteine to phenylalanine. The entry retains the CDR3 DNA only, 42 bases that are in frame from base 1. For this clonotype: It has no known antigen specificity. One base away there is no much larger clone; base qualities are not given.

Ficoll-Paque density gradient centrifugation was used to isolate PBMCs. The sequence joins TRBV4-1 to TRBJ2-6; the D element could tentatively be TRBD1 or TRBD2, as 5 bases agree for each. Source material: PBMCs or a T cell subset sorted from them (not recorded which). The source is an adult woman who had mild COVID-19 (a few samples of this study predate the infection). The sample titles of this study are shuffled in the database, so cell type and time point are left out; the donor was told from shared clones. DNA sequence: TGCGCCAGCAGCCAGGGGGCTGGGGCCAACGTCCTGACTTTC. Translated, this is CASSQGAGANVLTF.